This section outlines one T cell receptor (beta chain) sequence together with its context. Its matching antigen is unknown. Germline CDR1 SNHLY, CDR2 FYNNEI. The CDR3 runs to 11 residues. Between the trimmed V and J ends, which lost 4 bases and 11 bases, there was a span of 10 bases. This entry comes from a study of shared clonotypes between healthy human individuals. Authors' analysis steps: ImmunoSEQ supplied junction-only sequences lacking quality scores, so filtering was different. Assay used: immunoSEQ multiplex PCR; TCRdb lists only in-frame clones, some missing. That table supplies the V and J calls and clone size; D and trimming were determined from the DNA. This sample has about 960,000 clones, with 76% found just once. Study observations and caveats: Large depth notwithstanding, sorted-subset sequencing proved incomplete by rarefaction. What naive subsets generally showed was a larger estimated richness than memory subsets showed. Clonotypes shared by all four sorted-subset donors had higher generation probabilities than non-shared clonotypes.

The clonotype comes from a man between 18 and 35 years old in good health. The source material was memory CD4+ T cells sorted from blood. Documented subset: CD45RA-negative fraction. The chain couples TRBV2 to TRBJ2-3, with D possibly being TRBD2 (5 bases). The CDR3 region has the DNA TGTGCCAGCAGTGGAGGGTGGGGGCAGTATTTT. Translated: CASSGGWGQYF.